The 15 T cell receptor beta chains given below trace back to one sample, sequenced in a study of CD8 T cells in ankylosing spondylitis. TCRdb processed the 5' RACE reads anew with MiXCR; each CDR3 protein has one entry. The data hold 210,000 or so distinct CDR3 sequences, with about a quarter observed a single time. Sequences were obtained from blood, either unsorted or a sorted T cell fraction (not recorded which). Receptors originate from a male donor with ankylosing spondylitis or in good health (not recorded which).

The V call is TRBV12-3 or TRBV12-4, the J call TRBJ2-1; unclear D gene. V lost 6 bases and J 6 bases, leaving 12 bases between the germline ends. The CDR3 length is 13 residues. This chain's CDR3 is CASREVAGNEQFF. For the CDR3, the DNA is TGTGCCAGCAGGGAAGTTGCTGGCAATGAGCAGTTCTTC.

This clonotype has at least ten counts. The chain joins TRBV5-1 to TRBJ2-1; 9 positions agree with TRBD2. There are 15 residues in the CDR3. The germline V gene has CDR1 SGHRS and CDR2 YFSETQ. Losses at the gene ends were 1 base for V and 5 bases for J; bases not matched to a gene: 4. The CDR3 here is CASSLLPSGDNEQFF. CDR3 in DNA: TGCGCCAGCAGCTTGTTGCCTAGCGGGGACAATGAGCAGTTCTTC.

Ten or more counts support this clonotype. The chain uses TRBV6-5 and TRBJ2-7, with 9 bases that match TRBD1. J gave up 4 bases and V 2 bases, and 6 bases lay outside the gene matches. Per the germline V gene, CDR1 is MNHEY and CDR2 is SVGAGI. The CDR3 loop spans 15 amino acids. CDR3 coding DNA: TGTGCCAGCAGTTACGGGACAGGGAGAGAATACGAGCAGTACTTC. Its protein is CASSYGTGREYEQYF.

This clonotype was counted only a few times. The chain carries TRBV20-1 and TRBJ2-3; perhaps TRBD1 as D (6 bases). V lost 1 base to trimming and J lost 0 bases, with 11 bases between them. The CDR3 loop spans 15 amino acids. CDR1 and CDR2 (germline): DFQATT, SNEGSKA (reference sequence). The CDR3 DNA reads TGCAGTGCTAGAGTTAGGGGGTCTAGCACAGATACGCAGTATTTT. Its protein is CSARVRGSSTDTQYF.

This clonotype was recorded at least ten times. The chain carries TRBV7-6 and TRBJ2-3; D perhaps matches TRBD2 (6 bases). This CDR3 has 14 amino acids. Trimming shortened V by 5 bases and J by 2 bases, and 11 bases separated the two germline ends. The germline V gene encodes CDR1 SGHVS and CDR2 FNYEAQ. CDR3 nucleotide sequence: TGTGCCAGCAGCCCAGAGCGGGCCACAGATACGCAGTATTTT. Translating it yields CASSPERATDTQYF.

Ten or more counts support this clonotype. The V gene is TRBV12-3 or TRBV12-4, the J gene TRBJ2-2; D perhaps matches TRBD1 (5 bases). With 3 bases removed from V and 5 bases from J, the gap between germline ends came to 10 bases. The CDR3 is 14 residues long. CDR3 sequence reads: CASSFEGVTGELFF. The DNA for the CDR3 is TGTGCCAGCAGTTTCGAAGGGGTAACCGGGGAGCTGTTTTTT.

The gene calls are TRBV20-1 and TRBJ2-7; 7 nucleotides match TRBD2. Trimming cost V 7 bases and J 2 bases; bases outside gene matches: 11. Per the germline V gene, CDR1 is DFQATT and CDR2 is SNEGSKA (reference sequence). This CDR3 has 14 residues. The CDR3 sequence is CSGLRASGAYEQYF. The CDR3 coding sequence is TGCAGTGGCCTAAGGGCTAGCGGAGCCTACGAGCAGTACTTC.

This clonotype was recorded at least ten times. The chain is built from TRBV12-3 or TRBV12-4 and TRBJ1-5; maybe TRBD1 (5 bases). The CDR3 extends over 15 amino acids. V gave up 4 bases and J gave up 10 bases, with 20 bases separating them. The CDR3 DNA follows: TGTGCCAGCAGTTCCCGGGAGGGGATAACGGGACCCCAGCATTTT. This encodes CASSSREGITGPQHF.

This clonotype came up many times. The germline gene is not matched at one end of the junction; a read error may be the cause. CDR3 protein: CSARKTMEGFF. The CDR3 region has the DNA TGCAGTGCGCGTAAGACAATGGAAGGTTTCTTT. The V gene is TRBV20-1, the J gene TRBJ1-1; no clear D gene. This CDR3 spans 11 amino acids. Germline assignment: CDR1 DFQATT and CDR2 SNEGSKA (reference sequence).

Ten or more counts support this clonotype. The V call is TRBV5-1, the J call TRBJ2-5; 11 nucleotides match TRBD2. Germline V gene lookup returns CDR1 SGHRS and CDR2 YFSETQ. The length of the CDR3 is 16 residues. V was pared by 4 bases and J by 1 base, with 6 bases of the junction left unmatched. DNA of the CDR3: TGCGCCAGCAGCCCTACTAGCGGGAGCCGCCAAGAGACCCAGTACTTC. It yields the protein CASSPTSGSRQETQYF.

This clonotype was seen repeatedly, ten times or more. The chain is built from TRBV12-3 or TRBV12-4 and TRBJ2-3; either TRBD1 or TRBD2 may fit D (5 bases each). Deletions cut 1 base from V and 5 bases from J, with 13 bases between. The CDR3 has 15 amino acids. Here the CDR3 reads CASSLEFGDRDTQYF. The CDR3 DNA is TGTGCCAGCAGTTTAGAGTTTGGGGACCGAGATACGCAGTATTTT.

There are many counts of this clonotype. The V call is TRBV20-1, the J call TRBJ2-7; TRBD2 aligns across 8 bases. The V and J ends lost 5 bases and 0 bases, in that order; junction bases with no gene match: 6. Germline values: CDR1 DFQATT, CDR2 SNEGSKA (reference sequence). The CDR3 length is 14 residues. CDR3 nucleotides: TGCAGTGCTTTCCCGGGAGGGGTCTCCTACGAGCAGTACTTC. It codes for CSAFPGGVSYEQYF.

The chain carries TRBV4-3 and TRBJ2-5, with D tentatively TRBD1 (6 bases). Germline CDR1 reads LGHNA; CDR2 reads YSLEER. The CDR3 has 14 amino acids. V shed 0 bases and J shed 5 bases, with 10 bases lying between them. Here the CDR3 DNA reads TGCGCCAGCAGCCAAGATGTCAGGGGCGAGACCCAGTACTTC. It yields the protein CASSQDVRGETQYF.

This sequence joins TRBV12-3 or TRBV12-4 and TRBJ1-3, with 7 bases lining up with TRBD1. The CDR3 contains 15 residues. Trimming removed 3 bases from V and 0 bases from J; junction bases left unmatched: 2. The CDR3 sequence is CASSFGTVSGNTIYF. The CDR3 nucleotides are TGTGCCAGCAGTTTTGGGACAGTCTCTGGAAACACCATATATTTT.

This clonotype was counted many times. V and J are TRBV7-2 and TRBJ1-2; the D is unclear. Germline V gene lookup returns CDR1 SGHTA and CDR2 FQGNSA. V lost 1 base, J lost 9 bases, and 12 bases lay in between. This CDR3 contains 13 residues. In DNA form, the CDR3 reads TGTGCCAGCAGCTTAGGGAGCCGAGAGAGCTACACCTTC. Protein: CASSLGSRESYTF.